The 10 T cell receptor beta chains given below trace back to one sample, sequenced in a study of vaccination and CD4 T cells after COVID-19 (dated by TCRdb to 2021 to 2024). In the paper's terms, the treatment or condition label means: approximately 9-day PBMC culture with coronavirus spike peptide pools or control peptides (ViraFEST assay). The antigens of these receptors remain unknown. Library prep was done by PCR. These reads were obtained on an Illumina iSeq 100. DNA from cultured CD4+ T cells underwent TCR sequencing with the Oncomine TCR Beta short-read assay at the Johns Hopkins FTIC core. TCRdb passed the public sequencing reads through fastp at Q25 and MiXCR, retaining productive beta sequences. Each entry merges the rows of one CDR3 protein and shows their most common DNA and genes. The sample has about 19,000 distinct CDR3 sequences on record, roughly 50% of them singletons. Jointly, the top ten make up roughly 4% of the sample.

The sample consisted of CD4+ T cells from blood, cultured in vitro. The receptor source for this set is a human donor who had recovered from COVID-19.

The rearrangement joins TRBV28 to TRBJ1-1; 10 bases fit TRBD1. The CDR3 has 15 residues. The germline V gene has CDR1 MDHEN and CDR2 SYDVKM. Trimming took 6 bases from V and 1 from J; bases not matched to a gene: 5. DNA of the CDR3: TGTGCCAGCAGGACAGGGGGCGAGGGGAACACTGAAGCTTTCTTT. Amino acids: CASRTGGEGNTEAFF.

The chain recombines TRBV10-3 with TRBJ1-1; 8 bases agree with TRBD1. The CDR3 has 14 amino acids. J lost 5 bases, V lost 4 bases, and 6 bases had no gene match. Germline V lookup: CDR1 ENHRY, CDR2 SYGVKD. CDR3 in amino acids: CAISGQGAKTEAFF. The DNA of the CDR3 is TGTGCCATCAGTGGGCAGGGGGCAAAGACTGAAGCTTTCTTT.

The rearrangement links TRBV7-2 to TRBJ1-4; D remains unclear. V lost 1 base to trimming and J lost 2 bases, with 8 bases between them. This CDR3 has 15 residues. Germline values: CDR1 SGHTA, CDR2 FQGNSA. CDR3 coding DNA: TGTGCCAGCAGCTTAGAATCGGGGACTAATGAAAAACTGTTTTTT. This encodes CASSLESGTNEKLFF. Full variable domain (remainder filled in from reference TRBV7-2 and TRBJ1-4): GAGVSQSPSNKVTEKGKDVELRCDPISGHTALYWYRQSLGQGLEFLIYFQGNSAPDKSGLPSDRFSAERTGGSVSTLTIQRTQQEDSAVYLCASSLESGTNEKLFFGSGTQLSVL.

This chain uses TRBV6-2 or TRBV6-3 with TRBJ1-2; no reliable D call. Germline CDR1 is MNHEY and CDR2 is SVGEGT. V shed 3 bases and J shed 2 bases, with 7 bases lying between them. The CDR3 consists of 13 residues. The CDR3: CASSYSGNYGYTF. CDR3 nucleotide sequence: TGTGCCAGCAGTTATTCTGGGAACTATGGCTACACCTTC.

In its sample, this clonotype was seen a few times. In DNA, the CDR3 is TGTGCCAGCAGTGGGAGACAGCGAGTTACCTACGAGCAGTACTTC. Translation gives CASSGRQRVTYEQYF. V is TRBV2 and J is TRBJ2-7; tentatively, D is TRBD1 (5 bases). Trimming stripped 4 bases from V and 2 bases from J, with 15 bases between. The length of the CDR3 is 15 residues. Germline V gene sequence: CDR1 SNHLY, CDR2 FYNNEI.

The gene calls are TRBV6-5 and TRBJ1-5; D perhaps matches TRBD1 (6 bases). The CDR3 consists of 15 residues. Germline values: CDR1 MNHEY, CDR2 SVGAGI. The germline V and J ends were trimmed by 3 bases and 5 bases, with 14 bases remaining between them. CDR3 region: CASSYSGQLDQPQHF. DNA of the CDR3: TGTGCCAGCAGTTATAGCGGACAGTTAGATCAGCCCCAGCATTTT.

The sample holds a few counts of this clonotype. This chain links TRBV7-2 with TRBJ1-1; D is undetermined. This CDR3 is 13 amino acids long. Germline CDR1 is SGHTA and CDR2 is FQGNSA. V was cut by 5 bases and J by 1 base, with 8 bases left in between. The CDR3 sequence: CASSPYGNTEAFF. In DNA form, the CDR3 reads TGTGCCAGCAGCCCGTATGGGAACACTGAAGCTTTCTTT.

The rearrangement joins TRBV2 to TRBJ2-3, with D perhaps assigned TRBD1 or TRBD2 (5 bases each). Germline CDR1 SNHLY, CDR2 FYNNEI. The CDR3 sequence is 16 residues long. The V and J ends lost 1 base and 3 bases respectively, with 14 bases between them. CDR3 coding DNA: TGTGCCAGCAGTGAAGGACGGACACCGGGGACAGATACGCAGTATTTT. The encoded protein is CASSEGRTPGTDTQYF.

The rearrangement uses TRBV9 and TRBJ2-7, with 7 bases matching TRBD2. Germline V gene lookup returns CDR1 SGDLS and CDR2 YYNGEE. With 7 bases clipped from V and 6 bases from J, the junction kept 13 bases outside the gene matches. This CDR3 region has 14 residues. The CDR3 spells CASAPGTTFGEQYF. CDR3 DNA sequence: TGTGCCAGCGCCCCCGGGACTACGTTTGGCGAGCAGTACTTC. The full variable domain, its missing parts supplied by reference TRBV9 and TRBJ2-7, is DSGVTQTPKHLITATGQRVTLRCSPRSGDLSVYWYQQSLDQGLQFLIQYYNGEERAKGNILERFSAQQFPDLHSELNLSSLELGDSALYFCASAPGTTFGEQYFGPGTRLTVT.

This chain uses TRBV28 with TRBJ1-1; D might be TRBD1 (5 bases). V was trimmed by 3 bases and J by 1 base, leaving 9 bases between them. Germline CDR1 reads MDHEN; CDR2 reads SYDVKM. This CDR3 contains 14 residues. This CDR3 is CASSLRGSNTEAFF. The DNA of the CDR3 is TGTGCCAGCAGTTTGAGGGGTTCGAACACTGAAGCTTTCTTT.